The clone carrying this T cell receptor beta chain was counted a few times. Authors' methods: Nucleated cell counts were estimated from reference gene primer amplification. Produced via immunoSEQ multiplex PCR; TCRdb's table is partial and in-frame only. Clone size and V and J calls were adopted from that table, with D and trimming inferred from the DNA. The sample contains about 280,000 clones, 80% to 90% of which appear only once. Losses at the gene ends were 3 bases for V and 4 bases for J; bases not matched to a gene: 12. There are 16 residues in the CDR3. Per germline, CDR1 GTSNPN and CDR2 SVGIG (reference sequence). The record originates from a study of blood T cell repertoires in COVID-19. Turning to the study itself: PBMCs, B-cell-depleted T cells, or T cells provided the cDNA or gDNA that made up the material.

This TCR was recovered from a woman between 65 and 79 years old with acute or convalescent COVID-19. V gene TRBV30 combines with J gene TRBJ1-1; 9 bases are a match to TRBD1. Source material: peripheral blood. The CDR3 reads CAWSLNTGGRGTEAFF. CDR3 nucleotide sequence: TGTGCCTGGAGCCTGAATACAGGGGGCCGGGGCACTGAAGCTTTCTTT.